The 25 T cell receptor beta chains presented below share a single source sample, sequenced in a study of cytomegalovirus exposure and HLA in healthy donors. This PCR relied on a set of 60 Vbeta primers and 13 Jbeta primers. Profiling relied on immunoSEQ multiplex PCR, and the TCRdb table lists in-frame clones only, not all of them. Among approximately 96,000 clones listed, under 80% were seen once. Specimen: PBMCs. Source of these receptors: a male donor in good health and CMV-seronegative.

The chain couples TRBV30 to TRBJ2-1; D might be TRBD2 (5 bases). Germline values: CDR1 GTSNPN, CDR2 SVGIG (reference sequence). The CDR3 extends over 19 amino acids. Trimming left V 0 bases short and J 6 bases short, with 27 bases between. Written as DNA, the CDR3 is TGTGCCTGGAGTGTACTACCCCAAAGAGCGGCCCAATTATCCAATGAGCAGTTCTTC. Its protein product is CAWSVLPQRAAQLSNEQFF. Combining the CDR3 with reference TRBV30 and TRBJ2-1 gives the whole variable domain SQTIHQWPATLVQPVGSPLSLECTVEGTSNPNLYWYRQAAGRGLQLLFYSVGIGQISSEVPQNLSASRPQDRQFILSSKKLLLSDSGFYLCAWSVLPQRAAQLSNEQFFGPGTRLTVL.

A single count supports this clone. The V call is TRBV30, the J call TRBJ2-7, with 11 bases that match TRBD2. Germline CDR1 is GTSNPN and CDR2 is SVGIG (reference sequence). The J segment lost 5 bases and the V segment lost 3 bases, leaving 9 bases of the junction unmatched. CDR3 length: 15 amino acids. The CDR3 here is CAWSPLTSGRHEQYF. CDR3 DNA: TGTGCCTGGAGCCCCCTTACTAGCGGGAGACACGAGCAGTACTTC.

This chain links TRBV25-1 with TRBJ1-1; weak D call: TRBD1 (6 bases). The CDR3 has 13 amino acids. CDR1 and CDR2 (germline): MGHDK, SYGVNS. The V end was cut by 6 bases, the J end by 2 bases, with 10 bases between. The CDR3 DNA sequence: TGTGCCAGCAGGAACAGGGCCAACACTGAAGCTTTCTTT. Protein sequence: CASRNRANTEAFF.

V and J are TRBV4-1 and TRBJ2-5; D call uncertain. The end of the DNA aligns better with TRBJ2-7, so the J call may be wrong. Germline CDR1 and CDR2: MGHRA and YSYEKL. This CDR3 is 12 amino acids long. CDR3 coding DNA: TGCGCCAGCAGCCAGCCCCTCAGCGAGCAGTACTTC. Its translation is CASSQPLSEQYF.

The V and J genes are TRBV27 and TRBJ2-1; D possibly corresponds to TRBD1 (6 bases). The germline V and J ends were trimmed by 5 bases and 6 bases, with 8 bases remaining between them. The CDR3 has 12 residues. Germline CDR1 and CDR2: MNHEY and SMNVEV (reference sequence). CDR3 sequence reads: CASSVTGNEQFF. The CDR3 nucleotides read TGTGCCAGCAGTGTGACAGGCAATGAGCAGTTCTTC.

This rearrangement joins TRBV19 to TRBJ1-2, with D possibly TRBD1 on 5 matching bases. Per germline, CDR1 LNHDA and CDR2 SQIVND (reference sequence). V was pared by 6 bases and J by 6 bases, with 8 bases between. The CDR3 spans 11 residues. CDR3 nucleotide sequence: TGTGCCAGTAGAAGGGGAAATGGCTACACCTTC. This translates into CASRRGNGYTF.

This clone was found a few times. The chain's CDR3 is CASSEVVGAKAYEQYF. The CDR3 DNA reads TGTGCCAGCAGTGAAGTAGTAGGGGCGAAGGCCTACGAGCAGTACTTC. The chain carries TRBV6-1 and TRBJ2-7; a possible D gene is TRBD1 (5 bases). This CDR3 spans 16 amino acids. V was cut by 1 base and J by 2 bases, with 15 bases left in between. CDR1 and CDR2 (germline): MNHNS, SASEGT.

This clone was seen more than once but under ten times. This sequence joins TRBV5-1 and TRBJ2-5; 7 bases are shared with TRBD2. The CDR3 length is 15 residues. V gave up 0 bases and J gave up 5 bases; unmatched junction bases: 7. The germline V gene encodes CDR1 SGHRS and CDR2 YFSETQ. CDR3 in amino acids: CASSLAGTTGETQYF. The CDR3 nucleotides are TGCGCCAGCAGCTTGGCGGGGACTACAGGCGAGACCCAGTACTTC.

V and J are TRBV15 and TRBJ2-7; 15 nucleotides agree with TRBD2. J gave up 7 bases and V 3 bases, and 10 bases lay outside the gene matches. This CDR3 has 17 amino acids. CDR1 and CDR2 (germline): LNHNV, YYDKDF (reference sequence). This CDR3 reads CATSSGTSGRSRGEQYF. The CDR3 bases are TGTGCCACCAGCAGCGGGACTAGCGGGAGGTCCCGAGGAGAGCAGTACTTC.

The chain employs TRBV7-2 and TRBJ1-3; 8 nucleotides align to TRBD1. This CDR3 is 15 amino acids long. Germline V CDR1 and CDR2: SGHTA, FQGNSA. Trimming cost V 4 bases and J 2 bases; bases outside gene matches: 4. The CDR3 region has the DNA TGTGCCAGCAGCTCATCGACAGGGGCTGGAAACACCATATATTTT. It translates to CASSSSTGAGNTIYF.

This chain connects TRBV19 to TRBJ1-5; 9 nucleotides match TRBD1. CDR3 length equals 15 residues. Trimming removed 3 bases from V and 6 bases from J; junction bases left unmatched: 6. Per the germline V gene, CDR1 is LNHDA and CDR2 is SQIVND (reference sequence). The CDR3 region has the DNA TGTGCCAGTAGTATGTTAGGGACAGGGATTCAGCCCCAGCATTTT. Translated: CASSMLGTGIQPQHF.

The CDR3 sequence: CASSLPARGGAFF. In DNA form, the CDR3 reads TGTGCCAGCAGCTTGCCTGCACGAGGGGGAGCTTTCTTT. J is TRBJ1-1 and V is TRBV11-2; D may be TRBD1 (6 bases). CDR1 is SGHAT, CDR2 FQNNGV, per germline. There are 13 residues in the CDR3. The V and J ends lost 3 bases and 10 bases respectively, with 15 bases between them.

The J gene is TRBJ1-4, the V gene TRBV29-1; 7 nucleotides line up with TRBD1. Germline V gives CDR1 SQVTM, CDR2 ANQGSEA. This CDR3 is 18 amino acids long. With V trimmed by 6 bases and J by 0 bases, 16 bases remained unmatched. CDR3 residues: CSVPSVGTEDATNEKLFF. The CDR3 DNA reads as TGCAGCGTCCCCAGCGTTGGGACAGAGGATGCAACTAATGAAAAACTGTTTTTT. The entire variable domain, with the rest obtained from reference TRBV29-1 and TRBJ1-4, is as follows: SAVISQKPSRDICQRGTSLTIQCQVDSQVTMMFWYRQQPGQSLTLIATANQGSEATYESGFVIDKFPISRPNLTFSTLTVSNMSPEDSSIYLCSVPSVGTEDATNEKLFFGSGTQLSVL.

V is TRBV6-5 and J is TRBJ1-1, with TRBD1 as a possible D gene (6 bases). V lost 9 bases to trimming and J lost 11 bases, with 16 bases between them. This CDR3 has 11 amino acids. CDR1 and CDR2 from the germline V gene are MNHEY and SVGAGI. CDR3 nucleotides: TGTGCCAGTTCTACAGGGCTGAGGGCTTTCTTT. It specifies CASSTGLRAFF.

This chain joins TRBV6-6 and TRBJ1-1, with TRBD1 as a possible D gene (6 bases). The V gene lost 2 bases and the J gene lost 3 bases, with 10 bases spanning the gap. Germline V lookup: CDR1 MNHNY, CDR2 SVGAGI (reference sequence). This CDR3 spans 14 amino acids. The CDR3 DNA reads TGTGCCAGCAGTTACCGGGGGGCGGACACTGAAGCTTTCTTT. Translated, it gives CASSYRGADTEAFF.

The chain employs TRBV4-1 and TRBJ2-5, with 9 bases that match TRBD1. The J call is in doubt because the DNA end fits TRBJ2-7 better. The CDR3 has 15 residues. From germline, CDR1 is MGHRA and CDR2 YSYEKL. CDR3 in amino acids: CASSHRTGDSYEQYF. The DNA of the CDR3 is TGCGCCAGCAGCCACAGGACAGGGGACTCCTACGAGCAGTACTTC.

The chain has TRBV27 and TRBJ1-1; no reliable D call. V lost 0 bases and J 4 bases, leaving 12 bases between the germline ends. The CDR3 loop spans 15 amino acids. Germline assignment: CDR1 MNHEY and CDR2 SMNVEV (reference sequence). The CDR3 coding sequence is TGTGCCAGCAGTTTATCGGGAGGCGAAGTCACTGAAGCTTTCTTT. This codes for CASSLSGGEVTEAFF.

The chain uses TRBV6-5 and TRBJ1-2; D is uncertain. The CDR3 extends over 16 amino acids. CDR1 and CDR2 (germline): MNHEY, SVGAGI. V gave up 0 bases and J gave up 4 bases, with 15 bases separating them. The CDR3 protein is CASSYSAEDAVYGYTF. The CDR3 region has the DNA TGTGCCAGCAGTTACTCGGCGGAGGATGCGGTCTATGGCTACACCTTC.

This clone was counted a single time. V is TRBV7-2 and J is TRBJ2-5, with TRBD1 matching 10 bases. Germline lookup yields CDR1 SGHTA and CDR2 FQGNSA. The CDR3 extends over 16 amino acids. The V gene end was trimmed by 1 base and the J gene end by 1 base; junction bases not matched to a gene: 3. In nucleotides, the CDR3 is TGTGCCAGCAGCTTAGTTTGGACAGGGGGCCAAGAGACCCAGTACTTC. Its translation is CASSLVWTGGQETQYF.

The chain links TRBV5-1 to TRBJ1-3, with TRBD1 matching 7 bases. The CDR3 has 17 amino acids. Germline V gives CDR1 SGHRS, CDR2 YFSETQ. With 0 bases clipped from V and 1 base from J, the junction kept 7 bases outside the gene matches. Here the CDR3 reads CASSLGTGSLSGNTIYF. The CDR3 coding sequence is TGCGCCAGCAGCTTGGGGACAGGATCTCTTTCTGGAAACACCATATATTTT.

The genes are TRBV10-3 and TRBJ1-1; 7 bases match TRBD1. The germline V gene has CDR1 ENHRY and CDR2 SYGVKD. The CDR3 consists of 14 residues. V lost 10 bases to trimming and J lost 1 base; unmatched junction nucleotides: 9. CDR3 nucleotide sequence: TGTGCCACGAGTCCGGGACAGAGGAACACTGAAGCTTTCTTT. This translates into CATSPGQRNTEAFF.

V gene TRBV6-1 combines with J gene TRBJ2-2; 10 nucleotides match TRBD1. J was trimmed by 4 bases and V by 1 base; bases with no gene match: 0. CDR3 length: 15 amino acids. Germline lookup yields CDR1 MNHNS and CDR2 SASEGT. CDR3 protein: CASSEGTGGTGELFF. CDR3 nucleotide sequence: TGTGCCAGCAGTGAAGGGACAGGGGGCACCGGGGAGCTGTTTTTT.

The chain has TRBV2 and TRBJ2-5, with 8 bases aligning to TRBD2. The DNA end favors TRBJ2-7, so the J call may be wrong. CDR3 length: 15 amino acids. Germline values: CDR1 SNHLY, CDR2 FYNNEI. The CDR3 loop is CASSRGGTSSYEQYF. The DNA for the CDR3 is TGTGCCAGCAGTCGAGGGGGGACTAGCTCCTACGAGCAGTACTTC.

The chain recombines TRBV6-1 with TRBJ1-2; a weak D match, TRBD1 (5 bases). The V end was cut by 2 bases, the J end by 4 bases, with 14 bases between. This CDR3 is built from 15 residues. Germline CDR1 and CDR2: MNHNS and SASEGT. Here the CDR3 reads CASSERQGGPYGYTF. The CDR3 DNA is TGTGCCAGCAGTGAACGCCAGGGCGGCCCCTATGGCTACACCTTC.

The J gene is TRBJ1-1, the V gene TRBV5-4, with 8 nucleotides matching TRBD1. The germline CDR1 and CDR2 sequences are SGHNT and YYREEE (reference sequence). The CDR3 spans 13 residues. Trimming removed 1 base from V and 7 bases from J; junction bases left unmatched: 3. CDR3 nucleotides: TGTGCCAGCAGCTTGAGGACAGGGCTTGAAGCTTTCTTT. Its protein is CASSLRTGLEAFF.